This T cell receptor beta chain comes out of a study of regulatory T cells in long-lasting Graves disease. Study overall: Positive TSH receptor antibodies alongside over 5 years of antithyroid drugs were what marked Graves' disease as persistent.

General study findings and limits: Persistent patients shared more public clonotypes (about 2,700) than newly diagnosed patients (approximately 1,000). Analysis covered peripheral blood alone, not thyroid tissue.

V was trimmed by 3 bases and J by 2 bases, leaving 11 bases between them. This CDR3 comprises 14 residues. Germline CDR1 SGHAT, CDR2 FQNNGV. Time point denoted: persistent/refractory GD, antithyroid drugs over 5 years with positive TRAb. PBMC-derived RNA was used for the TCR library. Peripheral blood, Nine milliliters per patient, was collected in EDTA tubes. Assembly of TCR beta libraries relied on iRepertoire HTBI primers together with Arm-PCR of CDR3 regions. TCRdb analysed the multiplex PCR reads with MiXCR anew, one entry per CDR3 protein. The table shows 350,000 to 450,000 distinct CDR3 sequences, with over 20% occurring only once. About this clonotype: Its antigen remains unknown.

The receptor's source is a female donor with Graves disease. Sequenced here: peripheral blood mononuclear cells (PBMCs), sampled when the disease was refractory, from a patient treated with antithyroid drugs. J is TRBJ2-7 and V is TRBV11-2; weak D call: TRBD2 (7 bases). CDR3 nucleotide sequence: TGTGCCAGCAGCTTGCGCGGGGGCCCCTACGAGCAGTACTTC. Translating gives CASSLRGGPYEQYF.